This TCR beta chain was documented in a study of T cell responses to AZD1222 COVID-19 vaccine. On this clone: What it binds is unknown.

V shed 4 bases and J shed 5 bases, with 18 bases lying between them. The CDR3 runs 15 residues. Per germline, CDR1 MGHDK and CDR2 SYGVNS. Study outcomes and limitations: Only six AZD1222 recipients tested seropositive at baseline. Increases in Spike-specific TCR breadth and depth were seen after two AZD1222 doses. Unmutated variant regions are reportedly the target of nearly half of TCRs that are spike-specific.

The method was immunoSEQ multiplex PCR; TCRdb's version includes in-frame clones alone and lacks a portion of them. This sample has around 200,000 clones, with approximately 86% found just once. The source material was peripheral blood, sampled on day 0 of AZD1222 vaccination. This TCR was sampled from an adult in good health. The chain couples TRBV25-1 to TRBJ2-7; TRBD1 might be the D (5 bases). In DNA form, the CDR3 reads TGTGCCAGCAGTGGAATGGTAGGGGCGCTACACGAGCAGTACTTC. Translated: CASSGMVGALHEQYF.